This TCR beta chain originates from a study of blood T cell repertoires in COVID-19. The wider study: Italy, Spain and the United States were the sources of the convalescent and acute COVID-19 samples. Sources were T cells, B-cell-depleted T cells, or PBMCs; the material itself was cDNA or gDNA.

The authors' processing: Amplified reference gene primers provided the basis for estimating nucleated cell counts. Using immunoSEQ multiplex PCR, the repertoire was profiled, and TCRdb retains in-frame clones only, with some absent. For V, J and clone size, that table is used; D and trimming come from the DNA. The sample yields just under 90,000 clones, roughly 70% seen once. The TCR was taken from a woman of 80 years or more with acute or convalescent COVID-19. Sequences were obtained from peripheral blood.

The CDR3 nucleotides read TGTGCCCCACTACGGAGAAGCTCCTATAATTCACCCCTCCACTTT. This gives the protein CAPLRRSSYNSPLHF. V is TRBV30 and J is TRBJ1-6; D is uncertain. Germline V gene lookup returns CDR1 GTSNPN and CDR2 SVGIG (reference sequence). The V end lost 8 bases, the J end lost 0 bases, and 14 bases lay between the germline ends. The CDR3 contains 15 residues.